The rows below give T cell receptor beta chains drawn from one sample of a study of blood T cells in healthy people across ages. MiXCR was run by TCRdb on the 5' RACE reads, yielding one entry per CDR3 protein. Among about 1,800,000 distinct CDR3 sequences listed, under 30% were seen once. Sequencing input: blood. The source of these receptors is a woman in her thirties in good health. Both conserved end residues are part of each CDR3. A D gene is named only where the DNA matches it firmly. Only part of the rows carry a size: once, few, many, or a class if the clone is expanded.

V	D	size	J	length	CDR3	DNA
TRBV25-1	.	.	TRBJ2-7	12	CASSEQGSEQYF	TGTGCCAGCAGTGAGCAGGGGTCCGAGCAGTACTTC
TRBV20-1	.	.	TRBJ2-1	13	CSGWATSYNEQFF	TGCAGTGGGTGGGCGACCTCCTACAATGAGCAGTTCTTC
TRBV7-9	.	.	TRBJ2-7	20	CASSSHFGQKVTFLDYEQYF	TGTGCCAGCAGCTCCCATTTCGGACAGAAGGTCACGTTCCTAGACTACGAGCAGTACTTC
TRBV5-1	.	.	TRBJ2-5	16	CASSSGTARYQETQYF	TGCGCCAGCAGCTCGGGGACCGCCCGGTACCAAGAGACCCAGTACTTC
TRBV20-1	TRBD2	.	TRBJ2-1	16	CSAPIGPAGGGNEQFF	TGCAGTGCTCCTATCGGACCAGCGGGGGGGGGCAATGAGCAGTTCTTC
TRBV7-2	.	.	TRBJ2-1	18	CASSPGRGAALSYNEQFF	TGTGCCAGCAGCCCAGGTCGGGGAGCGGCTCTCTCCTACAATGAGCAGTTCTTC
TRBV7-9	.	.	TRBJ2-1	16	CASSLGGPRSGNEQFF	TGTGCCAGCAGCTTAGGGGGTCCCAGGAGTGGTAATGAGCAGTTCTTC
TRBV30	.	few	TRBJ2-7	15	CAWSVQGGRLYEQYF	TGTGCCTGGAGTGTACAGGGGGGGCGCTTATACGAGCAGTACTTC
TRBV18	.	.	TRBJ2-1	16	CASSPSAGAFYNEQFF	TGTGCCAGCTCACCCTCGGCAGGGGCGTTCTACAATGAGCAGTTCTTC
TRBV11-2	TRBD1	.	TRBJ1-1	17	CASSFRTGTGVATEAFF	TGTGCCAGCAGCTTTCGGACCGGGACAGGGGTAGCCACTGAAGCTTTCTTT
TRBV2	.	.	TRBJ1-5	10	CASLIQPQHF	TGTGCCAGCCTAATACAGCCCCAGCATTTT
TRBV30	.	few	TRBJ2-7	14	CAYRRSQGSYEQYF	TGTGCCTACCGAAGGAGCCAGGGCTCCTACGAGCAGTACTTC
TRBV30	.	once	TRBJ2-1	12	CAGGGLDNEQFF	TGTGCCGGGGGGGGCCTGGACAATGAGCAGTTCTTC
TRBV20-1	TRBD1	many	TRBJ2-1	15	CSARGLDRATNEQFF	TGCAGTGCTAGAGGGCTGGACAGGGCCACCAATGAGCAGTTCTTC
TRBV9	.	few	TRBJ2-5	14	CASSVGPAQETQYF	TGTGCCAGCAGCGTAGGCCCGGCCCAGGAGACCCAGTACTTC
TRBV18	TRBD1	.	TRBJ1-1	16	CASSPSRQGALNEAFF	TGTGCCAGCTCACCATCTAGACAGGGGGCGTTGAATGAAGCTTTCTTT
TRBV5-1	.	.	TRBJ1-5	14	CASSLEYGVQPQHF	TGCGCCAGCAGCTTGGAATACGGGGTTCAGCCCCAGCATTTT
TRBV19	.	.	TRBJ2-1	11	CASSKTDEQFF	TGTGCCAGTAGCAAAACGGATGAGCAGTTCTTC
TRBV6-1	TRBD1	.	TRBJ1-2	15	CASSTGTGGYYGHTF	TGTGCCAGCAGTACCGGGACAGGGGGCTACTATGGCCACACCTTC
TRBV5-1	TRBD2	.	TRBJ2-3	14	CASSSTSGSDTQYF	TGCGCCAGCAGCTCTACTAGCGGCTCGGATACGCAGTATTTT
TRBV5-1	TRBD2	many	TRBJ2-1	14	CASSPWDYYNEQFF	TGCGCCAGCAGCCCCTGGGACTACTACAATGAGCAGTTCTTC
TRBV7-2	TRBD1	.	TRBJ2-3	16	CASSLGRATGAYTQYF	TGTGCCAGCAGCTTGGGGCGGGCCACAGGGGCCTATACGCAGTATTTT
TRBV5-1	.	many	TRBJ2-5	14	CASSLVSGEETQYF	TGCGCCAGCAGCTTGGTATCGGGGGAAGAGACCCAGTACTTC
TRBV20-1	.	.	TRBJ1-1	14	CSAKDLRKDTEAFF	TGCAGTGCCAAAGACCTACGGAAGGACACTGAAGCTTTCTTT
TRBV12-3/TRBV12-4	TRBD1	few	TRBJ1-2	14	CASRLTGTGASDTF	TGTGCCAGCAGGTTGACAGGGACTGGCGCTAGCGACACCTTC
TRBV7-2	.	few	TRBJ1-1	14	CASSPTGGDTEVFF	TGTGCCAGCAGCCCAACCGGGGGGGACACTGAAGTTTTCTTT
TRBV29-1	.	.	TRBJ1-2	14	CSVATVGKDYGYTF	TGCAGCGTCGCTACAGTGGGGAAGGACTATGGCTACACCTTC
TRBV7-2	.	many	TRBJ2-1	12	CASSPYTNEQFF	TGTGCCAGCAGCCCTTACACCAATGAGCAGTTCTTC
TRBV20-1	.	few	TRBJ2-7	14	CSARDLGISYEQYF	TGCAGTGCTAGAGATCTGGGAATCTCCTACGAGCAGTACTTC
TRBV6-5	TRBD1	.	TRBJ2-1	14	CASSYLRTGPEQFF	TGTGCCAGCAGTTACTTGAGGACAGGGCCTGAGCAGTTCTTC
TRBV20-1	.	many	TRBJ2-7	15	CSARVPAASSYEQYF	TGCAGTGCTAGAGTCCCAGCGGCTAGCTCCTACGAGCAGTACTTC
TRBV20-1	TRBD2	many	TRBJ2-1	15	CSAWGGLAAYNEQFF	TGCAGTGCTTGGGGTGGGCTAGCGGCCTACAATGAGCAGTTCTTC
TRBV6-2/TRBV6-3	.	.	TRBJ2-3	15	CASTQPGSRTDTQYF	TGTGCCAGCACTCAGCCGGGGTCCCGCACAGATACGCAGTATTTT
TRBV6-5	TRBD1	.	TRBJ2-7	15	CASSLDRGRRYEQYF	TGTGCCAGCAGTCTAGACAGGGGGCGCCGGTACGAGCAGTACTTC
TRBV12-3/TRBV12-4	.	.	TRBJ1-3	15	CASKPWSNSGNTIYF	TGTGCCAGCAAACCTTGGAGCAACTCTGGAAACACCATATATTTT